This TCR beta chain was recovered during a study of cytomegalovirus exposure and HLA in healthy donors (dated by TCRdb to between 2016 and 2019). In terms of the full investigation: In an earlier analysis of around 540 of the donors, 276 Gb of sequence data and 90 million to 130 million unique TCR beta sequences from roughly 190 million T cells were reported. In addition to the first cohort of hundreds of subjects, a separate validation cohort of 130 or so different subjects was used. Donor age, sex, ethnicity and CMV serostatus were compiled alongside the repertoire data. The aim of the study was to test whether cataloging public T cell receptors could identify signatures of past pathogen exposure. A handful of DR-DQ haplotypes were handled as single units for association and clustering because linkage in the cohort was strong. All discovery cohort repertoires had been generated on a single sequencing platform. To study patterns of TCR occurrence, a later analysis re-analyzed previously published TCR beta repertoires from more than 550 donors and added high-resolution HLA genotyping. To predict cytomegalovirus infection status, the study combined high-throughput TCR immunosequencing, statistical association of individual TCRs with disease status, and machine learning. Typing coverage differed by locus: A, B, C, DRB1 and DQB1 were typed in roughly 620-640 donors, DQA1 in approximately 520, DPA1 in 600 to 610, and DPB1 in 472. HLA typing covered class I and class II loci at four-digit resolution. Roughly 300 gigabases of sequencing data and around 80 million unique TCR sequences made up an early release that covered over 550 HLA-typed donors. The later analysis used no new phenotypic data to find candidate immune exposures, relying instead on TCR beta sequences and their occurrence across donors. To decide whether each TCR beta V gene segment behaved as functional or pseudogenic, an earlier analysis of fewer than 750 of the donors relied on high-throughput TCR beta sequencing. Among some 410 genotyped donors of the cohort, an average of around 240,000 unique TCR beta nucleotide sequences were sequenced per donor, around a sixth of them non-productive. Of the 300 to 450 genotyped donors, less than 90% were placed in the genetic ancestry cluster associated with self-reported Caucasian donors. A later genetic analysis used genome-wide SNP genotypes for about 60% of the roughly 700 donors, treating that subset as a discovery cohort. The study profiled the T cell repertoires of approximately 700 subjects by immunosequencing and related them to cytomegalovirus serostatus. The paper as a whole reports these results and caveats: The classifier was reported to diagnose cytomegalovirus status with high specificity and sensitivity in both the original and validation cohorts. An association between a missense DCLRE1C variant and V-gene and J-gene trimming of TCR beta chains was found in a later genetic analysis and replicated in an independent cohort. Most CMV-associated TCR beta chains appeared to be HLA-restricted in a later analysis, and the HLA associations seemed to be driven largely by CMV exposure. In vitro tests confirmed that a few of the cytomegalovirus-associated TCR beta chains recognize cytomegalovirus antigens. Compared with the roughly 710-donor mean, donors in an Asian-associated ancestry cluster had fewer N-insertions in productive TCRs, according to a later genetic analysis. In the study, some 160 TCR beta chains were listed as associated with cytomegalovirus. A cluster of highly shared sequence variants was judged likely to represent a technical artifact of the sequencing pipeline. At a false discovery rate of 0.05, a later analysis linked 16,951 TCR beta sequences to specific HLA alleles. Strong co-occurrence of HLA alleles, especially DR and DQ, made assigning TCR associations to individual alleles difficult. The 87-base-pair reads could not distinguish some IMGT-functional V segments, including TRBV6-2 and TRBV6-3, so those segments were excluded. In an earlier analysis of a few hundred of the donors, most TCR beta V segments were observed in productive rearrangements about 87% or about 30% of the time, broadly matching IMGT annotations. In a later analysis, several top co-occurrence clusters were reported to appear linked to parvovirus B19, influenza, CMV and Epstein-Barr virus. Because HLA typing was missing for some donors at each locus, association tests included only the typed subset. The cohort was sequenced for TCR beta chains only, and without alpha or paired-chain data the features that could be detected were limited. Most TCR sequences were seen in very few donors, while some public TCRs were found in many individuals. It was suggested by the authors that the approach could potentially be generalized to other disease states and immunological phenotypes. Immune exposure information for the cohort was limited to CMV serostatus. Presence/absence analyses assumed roughly uniform sequencing depth across donors, an assumption that may not hold. A later analysis found that TCR association rates varied across HLA loci, with DRB1 alleles showing the most associated TCRs and HLA-C alleles the fewest. A further reported finding was that TCR beta sequences accurately predicted the HLA-A and HLA-B alleles for most subjects in the first cohort. Compared with equally common non-associated chains, HLA-associated TCR beta chains in a later analysis were more clonally expanded and had lower generation probabilities. Linkage disequilibrium might explain the correlated functional status among segregating V segments, but an unknown experimental factor could not be ruled out. Approximately 18 rarely observed V segments, including chromosome 9 orphons, were excluded from the earlier analysis of approximately 500 of the donors because counts were too low.

The method was the immunoSEQ multiplex PCR assay. The multiplex PCR relied on a mix of 60 forward primers for TCR Vbeta segments and 13 reverse primers for TCR Jbeta segments. The CDR3 region of rearranged TCR beta genes was amplified from genomic DNA with a multiplex PCR assay. The amplified TCR beta libraries were sequenced on the Illumina HiSeq System as 87-base-pair reads. In the authors' own workflow: Across the roughly 700 repertoires, a later analysis counted about 81 million unique TCR beta chains, 9 million to 14 million of which were shared by at least two donors. To remove PCR and sequencing errors, raw reads were error-corrected and collapsed into unique sequences using a nearest-neighbor algorithm that merged closely related sequences. Alignment of CDR3 sequences to IMGT reference sequences was used to assign V, D and J gene segments. For a sequence to be retained, a match of at least six nucleotides was required to both a V gene segment and a J gene segment. Rearrangements were called productive when the CDR3 lacked stop codons and stayed in frame with V and J; all others were non-productive. CDR3 was defined by IMGT convention, running from the second conserved V-encoded cysteine to the conserved J-encoded phenylalanine. The earlier analysis of more than 450 of the donors excluded sequences that lacked an unambiguous match to a single V gene segment. In an earlier analysis of several hundred of the donors, a V segment was called functional when productive rearrangements were above 56.7%, and segregating when the standard deviation between donors exceeded 5%. A statistical classification framework was developed to diagnose cytomegalovirus status using the catalog of TCR beta chain sequences. V and J gene assignment, in a later analysis, came from comparing TCR nucleotide sequences with IMGT/GENE-DB human TR gene sequences. A later analysis assigned CDR3 sequences and most-parsimonious VDJ recombination scenarios with the TCRdist pipeline. A later analysis defined each TCR beta chain by its CDR3 amino acid sequence plus V-gene family, and excluded reads lacking a unique V-gene family. A later analysis removed roughly 590 highly shared, low-generation-probability nucleotide sequences to deal with suspected cross-contamination and a sequencing artifact. In a later analysis, a clonal expansion index was calculated for each public chain from normalized within-repertoire ranks of inferred template counts. In a later analysis, generation probabilities were computed with a VDJ recombination model fitted to out-of-frame rearrangements, and the resulting probabilities were checked against IGoR. In a later analysis, hypergeometric tests were used to score TCR-TCR, TCR-HLA and TCR-CMV co-occurrence, with a repertoire-size bias correction applied to TCR pairs. In a later analysis, false discovery rates were estimated by permuting HLA or CMV assignments 20 times. In a later analysis, co-occurring TCRs were grouped with DBSCAN, and TCRdist sequence similarity was added when clustering was performed within HLA-allele-positive subsets. Co-occurrence clustering excluded repertoires with fewer than 30,000 or more than 120,000 public chains, plus five with anomalous nucleotide sharing. TCRdb stores this immuneACCESS table with in-frame sequences only. Part of the clones is absent; in the studies checked, under half of the shortfall reflects unresolved V genes, and no reason is known for the rest. V and J calls and clone size come straight from that table; D and trimming were deduced from the DNA. The sample profile shows 190,000 or so clones; about 80% of them were found once. The top ten clonotypes cover roughly 0.65% of the sample.

The cysteine opens and the phenylalanine closes a CDR3 of 14 amino acids. Only CDR3 DNA remains: 42 bases, in frame from the first base. The junction carries 8 bases between V and J, which are trimmed by 3 bases and 0 bases respectively. CDR1 and CDR2, looked up from the germline V gene, are SGDLS and YYNGEE. This clone was seen more than once but under ten times. Its antigen specificity is not known. There are no base qualities to consult, and no much larger clone falls within one base. The cohort consisted of 666 healthy bone marrow donors. Cohort members were all nominally healthy when sampled, although unrecorded immune exposures were likely present. The donor tested CMV seronegative and was one of the 352 seronegative cohort members. Each donor provided a peripheral blood sample, and peripheral blood mononuclear cells were used for TCR beta sequencing. Genomic DNA was extracted from the blood cell samples with the Qiagen DNeasy Blood Extraction Kit.

The V and J genes are TRBV9 and TRBJ2-3, with the D gene not confidently named. The TCR originated in a boy under 18 in good health and CMV-seronegative. Sequenced material: PBMCs. For the CDR3, the sequence is CASSAQHSTDTQYF. DNA sequence: TGTGCCAGCAGCGCGCAACACAGCACAGATACGCAGTATTTT.